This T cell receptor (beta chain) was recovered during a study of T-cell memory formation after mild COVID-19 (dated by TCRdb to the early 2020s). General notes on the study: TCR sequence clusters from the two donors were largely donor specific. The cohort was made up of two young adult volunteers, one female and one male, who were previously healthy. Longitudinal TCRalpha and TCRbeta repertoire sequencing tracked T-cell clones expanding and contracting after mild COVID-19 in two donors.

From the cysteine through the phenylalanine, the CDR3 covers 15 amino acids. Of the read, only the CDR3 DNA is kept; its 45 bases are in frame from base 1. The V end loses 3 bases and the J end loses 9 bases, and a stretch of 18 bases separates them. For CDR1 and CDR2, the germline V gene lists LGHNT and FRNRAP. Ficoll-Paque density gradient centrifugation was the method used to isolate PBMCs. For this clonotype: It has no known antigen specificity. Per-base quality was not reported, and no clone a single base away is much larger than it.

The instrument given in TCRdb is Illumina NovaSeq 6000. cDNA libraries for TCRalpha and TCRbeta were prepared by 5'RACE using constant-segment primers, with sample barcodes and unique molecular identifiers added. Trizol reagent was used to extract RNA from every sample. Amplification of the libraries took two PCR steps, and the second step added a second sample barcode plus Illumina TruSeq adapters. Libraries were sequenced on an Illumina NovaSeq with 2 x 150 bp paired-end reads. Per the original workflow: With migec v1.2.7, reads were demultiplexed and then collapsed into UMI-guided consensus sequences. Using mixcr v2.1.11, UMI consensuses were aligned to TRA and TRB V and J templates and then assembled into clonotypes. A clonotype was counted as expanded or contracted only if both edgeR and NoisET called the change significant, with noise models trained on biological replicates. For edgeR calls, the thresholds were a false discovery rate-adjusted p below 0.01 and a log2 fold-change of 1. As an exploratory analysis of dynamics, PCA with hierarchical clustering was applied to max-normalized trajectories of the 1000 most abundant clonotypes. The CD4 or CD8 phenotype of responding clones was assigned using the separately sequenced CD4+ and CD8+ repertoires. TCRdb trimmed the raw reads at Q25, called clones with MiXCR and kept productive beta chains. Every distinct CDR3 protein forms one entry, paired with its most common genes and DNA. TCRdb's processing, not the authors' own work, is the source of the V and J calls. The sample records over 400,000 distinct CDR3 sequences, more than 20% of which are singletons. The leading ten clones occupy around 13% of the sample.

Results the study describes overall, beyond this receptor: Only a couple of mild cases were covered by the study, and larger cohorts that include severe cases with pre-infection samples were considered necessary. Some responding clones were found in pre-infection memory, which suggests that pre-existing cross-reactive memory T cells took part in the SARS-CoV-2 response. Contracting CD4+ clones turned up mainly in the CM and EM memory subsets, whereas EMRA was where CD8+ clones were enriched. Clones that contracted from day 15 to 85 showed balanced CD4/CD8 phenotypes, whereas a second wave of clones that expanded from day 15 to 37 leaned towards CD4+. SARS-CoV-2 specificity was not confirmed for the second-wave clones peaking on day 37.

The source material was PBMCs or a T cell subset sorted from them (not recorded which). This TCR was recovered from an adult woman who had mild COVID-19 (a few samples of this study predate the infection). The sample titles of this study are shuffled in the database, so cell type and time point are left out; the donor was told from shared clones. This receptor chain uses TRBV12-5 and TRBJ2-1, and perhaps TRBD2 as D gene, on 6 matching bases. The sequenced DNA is TGTGCTAGTGGTTTCAGCGGAGGGCCGGTCGGTGAGCAGTTCTTC. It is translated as CASGFSGGPVGEQFF.